The sequence of this TCR beta chain was determined in a study of blood T cell repertoires in COVID-19. At the level of the study: The United States, Italy and Spain were the sources of the acute and convalescent COVID-19 samples.

Sequencing used immunoSEQ multiplex PCR; TCRdb keeps in-frame clones, though not all of them. The profile shows roughly 120,000 clones, approximately 88% of them singletons. Germline V CDR1 and CDR2: SGHTS, YDEGEE. The CDR3 has 16 amino acids. V lost 3 bases, J lost 7 bases, and 13 bases stayed unmatched. The V call is TRBV5-8, the J call TRBJ2-4, with TRBD2 matching over 7 bases. Source material: peripheral blood. This sequence was found in a woman aged 70-85 years with acute or convalescent COVID-19. The chain's CDR3 is CASSWRRQGGLNIQYF. The CDR3 DNA follows: TGTGCCAGCAGCTGGAGGCGGCAGGGAGGGTTGAACATTCAGTACTTC.